The 15 T cell receptor beta chains given below trace back to one sample, sequenced in a study of control samples from healthy donors and cancer patients. This table comes from immunoSEQ multiplex PCR, and its TCRdb copy is limited to in-frame clones, with some not included. The sample consists of 150,000 to 200,000 clones, about 90% of them appearing once. Material for sequencing was blood. Source of these receptors: a man in his thirties or forties in good health.

J is TRBJ1-3 and V is TRBV5-4; possible D gene TRBD1, 6 bases. The CDR3 is 14 residues long. V was shortened by 3 bases and J by 7 bases, with 14 bases between the two germline ends. CDR1 and CDR2 from the germline V gene are SGHNT and YYREEE (reference sequence). The DNA for the CDR3 is TGTGCCAGCAGCTCCCCCGACAGGAGCAACACCATATATTTT. This translates into CASSSPDRSNTIYF. Filled out from reference TRBV5-4 and TRBJ1-3, the complete variable domain reads ETGVTQSPTHLIKTRGQQVTLRCSSQSGHNTVSWYQQALGQGPQFIFQYYREEENGRGNFPPRFSGLQFPNYSSELNVNALELDDSALYLCASSSPDRSNTIYFGEGSWLTVV.

This sequence joins TRBV29-1 and TRBJ2-7, with 11 bases that match TRBD2. This CDR3 region has 14 residues. Trimming cost V 4 bases and J 7 bases; bases outside gene matches: 9. The germline V gene encodes CDR1 SQVTM and CDR2 ANQGSEA. CDR3 bases: TGCAGCGTTGCCTCGGGACTAGCGGCCCCGGAGCAGTACTTC. Translated, it gives CSVASGLAAPEQYF.

V is TRBV19 and J is TRBJ2-1; D gene ambiguous. With 4 bases removed from V and 0 bases from J, the gap between germline ends came to 16 bases. This CDR3 contains 17 residues. The V gene's germline CDR1 is LNHDA and CDR2 SQIVND (reference sequence). The chain's CDR3 is CASSSSPGRSSYNEQFF. The CDR3 DNA sequence: TGTGCCAGTAGTAGTAGTCCAGGCAGAAGCTCCTACAATGAGCAGTTCTTC.

This chain's CDR3 is CASSLGAGAHNEQFF. The DNA of the CDR3 is TGCGCCAGCAGCTTGGGTGCGGGCGCTCACAATGAGCAGTTCTTC. V gene TRBV5-1 combines with J gene TRBJ2-1, with TRBD2 as a possible D gene (5 bases). This CDR3 contains 15 residues. V was clipped by 0 bases and J by 5 bases, with 12 bases between them. Germline V gives CDR1 SGHRS, CDR2 YFSETQ.

The rearrangement joins TRBV2 to TRBJ2-3; 7 nucleotides align to TRBD1. Germline V lookup: CDR1 SNHLY, CDR2 FYNNEI. J gave up 1 base and V 10 bases, and 26 bases lay outside the gene matches. The CDR3 contains 20 residues. Here the CDR3 reads CANHDPLTGAKLARTDTQYF. The CDR3 nucleotides are TGTGCCAACCACGACCCATTAACAGGGGCCAAACTCGCTCGCACAGATACGCAGTATTTT.

This chain uses TRBV11-2 with TRBJ2-7; a possible D gene is TRBD1 (6 bases). Trimming left V 0 bases short and J 1 base short, with 7 bases between. Germline CDR1 and CDR2: SGHAT and FQNNGV. The CDR3 is 14 amino acids. Written as DNA, the CDR3 is TGTGCCAGCAGCTTAGACAGGGGATCCTACGAGCAGTACTTC. Amino acids: CASSLDRGSYEQYF. Filled out from reference TRBV11-2 and TRBJ2-7, the complete variable domain reads EAGVAQSPRYKIIEKRQSVAFWCNPISGHATLYWYQQILGQGPKLLIQFQNNGVVDDSQLPKDRFSAERLKGVDSTLKIQPAKLEDSAVYLCASSLDRGSYEQYFGPGTRLTVT.

J is TRBJ2-7 and V is TRBV7-9; D is possibly TRBD2 (7 bases). This CDR3 is 16 amino acids long. Trimming removed 2 bases from V and 7 bases from J, with 21 bases in between. Per the germline V gene, CDR1 is SEHNR and CDR2 is FQNEAQ (reference sequence). This CDR3 reads CASSLSFGGAPREQYF. The CDR3, as DNA: TGTGCCAGCAGCTTAAGTTTTGGGGGGGCCCCTCGGGAGCAGTACTTC.

This clone was counted only a few times. The gene calls are TRBV7-9 and TRBJ2-7; D remains ambiguous. Germline V gene data show CDR1 as SEHNR and CDR2 as FQNEAQ (reference sequence). Trimming stripped 1 base from V and 6 bases from J, with 7 bases between. The CDR3 runs 12 residues. The CDR3 is CASSLDESEQYF. CDR3 DNA: TGTGCCAGCAGCTTAGACGAAAGCGAGCAGTACTTC.

J is TRBJ1-4 and V is TRBV6-2 or TRBV6-3, with 7 bases fitting TRBD1. CDR1 is MNHEY and CDR2 is SVGEGT in the germline V gene. V trimming: 2 bases; J trimming: 5 bases; junction bases outside the gene matches: 2. This CDR3 has 14 residues. The CDR3 loop reads CASSYVDRNEKLFF. The CDR3 DNA reads as TGTGCCAGCAGTTACGTGGACAGGAATGAAAAACTGTTTTTT.

V usage is TRBV6-1 and J usage is TRBJ1-1; D not resolved. The CDR3 is made up of 16 amino acids. Germline loops: CDR1 MNHNS, CDR2 SASEGT. The V end lost 0 bases, the J end lost 1 base, and 12 bases lay between the germline ends. CDR3 amino acids: CASSEARGVRNTEAFF. The DNA for the CDR3 is TGTGCCAGCAGTGAAGCGCGCGGGGTCCGGAACACTGAAGCTTTCTTT.

The chain employs TRBV27 and TRBJ1-6; D gene ambiguous. CDR1 is MNHEY, CDR2 SMNVEV, per germline (reference sequence). V was clipped by 7 bases and J by 6 bases, with 16 bases between them. This CDR3 is built from 15 residues. The CDR3 loop reads CASKEQALVNSPLHF. The CDR3 DNA is TGTGCCAGCAAGGAGCAGGCACTGGTTAATTCACCCCTCCACTTT.

V usage is TRBV5-4 and J usage is TRBJ1-4; D remains unclear. The V gene's germline CDR1 is SGHNT and CDR2 YYREEE (reference sequence). The CDR3 loop spans 14 amino acids. The germline V and J ends were trimmed by 3 bases and 8 bases, with 14 bases remaining between them. CDR3 amino acids: CASSSTLTKEKLFF. Here the CDR3 DNA reads TGTGCCAGCAGCTCGACTTTGACGAAAGAAAAACTGTTTTTT.

This rearrangement joins TRBV5-8 to TRBJ1-6; D is ambiguous. Deletions cut 1 base from V and 1 base from J, with 9 bases between. Germline lookup yields CDR1 SGHTS and CDR2 YDEGEE. The CDR3 extends over 16 amino acids. For the CDR3, the DNA is TGTGCCAGCAGCTTGAATGTGGGTTCCTATAATTCACCCCTCCACTTT. Translating gives CASSLNVGSYNSPLHF.

The chain couples TRBV20-1 to TRBJ2-5; no reliable D call. The CDR3 length is 10 residues. V was shortened by 6 bases and J by 5 bases, with 7 bases between the two germline ends. Germline loops: CDR1 DFQATT, CDR2 SNEGSKA (reference sequence). The CDR3 nucleotides read TGCAGTGCCTCTGGGGAGACCCAGTACTTC. Protein product: CSASGETQYF.

The CDR3 loop is CASSQGVWPQHF. The CDR3 region has the DNA TGTGCCAGCAGCCAGGGCGTTTGGCCCCAGCATTTT. The chain has TRBV6-2 or TRBV6-3 and TRBJ1-5, with D tentatively TRBD1 (5 bases). Germline V gene data show CDR1 as MNHEY and CDR2 as SVGEGT. The CDR3 runs 12 residues. The V and J ends lost 6 bases and 9 bases respectively, with 12 bases between them.